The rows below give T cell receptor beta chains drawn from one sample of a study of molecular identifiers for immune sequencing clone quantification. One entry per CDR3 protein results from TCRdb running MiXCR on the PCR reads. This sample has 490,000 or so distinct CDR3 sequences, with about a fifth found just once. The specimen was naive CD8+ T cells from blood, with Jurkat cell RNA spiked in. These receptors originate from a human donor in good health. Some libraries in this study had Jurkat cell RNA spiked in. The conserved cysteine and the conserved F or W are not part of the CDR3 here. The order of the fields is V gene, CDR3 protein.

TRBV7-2 ASSWGGASYNEQF
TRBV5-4 ASRPDHSSYEQY
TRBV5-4 ASSLAQGASEQY
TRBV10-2 ASTDLKGTANYGYT
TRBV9 ASSALGTGGIPRSTGELF
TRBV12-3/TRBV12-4 ASSQRVGSDTQY
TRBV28 ASSTGPQEGQETQY
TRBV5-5 ASSSRVITGGEDTEAF
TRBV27 ASKLTGAAEAF
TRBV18 ASSPGPSVNLNTEAF
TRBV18 ASSPQGHEQY
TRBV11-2 ASGPILASGANVLT
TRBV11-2 ASSTGGAIALDEQF
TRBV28 ASSPPLTGVEETQY
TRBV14 ASSLRTSGSDEQF
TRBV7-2 ASSPPGRSTYEQY
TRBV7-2 ASSLTALPGTGELF
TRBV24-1 ATRRGPYEQY
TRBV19 ASSIEGSEQY
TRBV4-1 ASSLGGDPTGEQY
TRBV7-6 ASSTLQGAGEQF
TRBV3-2 ASSQDLLGQIVSGANVLT
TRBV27 ASRETGMSSYEQY
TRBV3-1 ASSQRGPERNEKLF
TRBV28 ASTPAGARRETQY
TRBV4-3 ASSQGLAGYNEQF
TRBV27 ASSFRQSQY
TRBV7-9 ASSPSGVGGEQF